Presented here are 5 T cell receptor beta chains from one specimen sequenced in a study of tumor-infiltrating lymphocytes in localized non-small cell lung cancer. Sequencing was performed with immunoSEQ multiplex PCR; in TCRdb, only in-frame clones are kept and a portion is missing. The data hold 20,000 to 25,000 clones, with approximately 64% observed a single time. Material: lung tumor tissue. Source of these receptors: a human donor with non-small cell lung cancer.

The chain carries TRBV10-2 and TRBJ2-5, with 7 bases fitting TRBD2. The ends lost 0 bases at V and 4 bases at J; junction bases unmatched: 8. There are 16 residues in the CDR3. Germline assignment: CDR1 WSHSY and CDR2 SAAADI. DNA for the CDR3: TGCGCCAGCAGTGAGTCCATAACGGGAGGAGGAGAGACCCAGTACTTC. Translation gives CASSESITGGGETQYF.

This clone was found once. The chain employs TRBV10-3 and TRBJ2-1, with D possibly matching TRBD1 (6 bases). There are 11 residues in the CDR3. Between the trimmed V and J ends, which lost 7 bases and 8 bases, there was a span of 9 bases. From germline, CDR1 is ENHRY and CDR2 SYGVKD. The CDR3 region is CAITTGYEQFF. The CDR3 DNA reads TGTGCCATCACTACAGGGTATGAGCAGTTCTTC.

With regard to this clone: One end of the junction fails to match germline, which may point to a read error. V and J are TRBV6-6 and TRBJ1-2; D ambiguous. Per germline, CDR1 MNHNY and CDR2 SVGAGI (reference sequence). The CDR3 spans 13 residues. The CDR3 DNA reads as TGTGCCAGCAGTTACGACCCCAACTATGACTACACCTTC. Translated, it gives CASSYDPNYDYTF.

V and J are TRBV18 and TRBJ2-7; no firm D call. Per the germline V gene, CDR1 is KGHSH and CDR2 is LQKENI. This CDR3 spans 12 amino acids. Trimming took off 1 base at V and 6 bases at J, with 7 bases between the two ends. The CDR3, as DNA: TGTGCCAGCTCACCACTGATGGGCGAGCAGTACTTC. Its translation is CASSPLMGEQYF.

The chain employs TRBV6-1 and TRBJ2-1; TRBD2 aligns across 10 bases. CDR3 length equals 20 residues. Germline V gene data show CDR1 as MNHNS and CDR2 as SASEGT. After removal of 1 base from V and 0 bases from J, the junction contained 12 bases not matched to a gene. CDR3 sequence (DNA): TGTGCCAGCAGTGAAGGACTAGCGGGTAGTACTGAAAGCTCCTACAATGAGCAGTTCTTC. It specifies CASSEGLAGSTESSYNEQFF.